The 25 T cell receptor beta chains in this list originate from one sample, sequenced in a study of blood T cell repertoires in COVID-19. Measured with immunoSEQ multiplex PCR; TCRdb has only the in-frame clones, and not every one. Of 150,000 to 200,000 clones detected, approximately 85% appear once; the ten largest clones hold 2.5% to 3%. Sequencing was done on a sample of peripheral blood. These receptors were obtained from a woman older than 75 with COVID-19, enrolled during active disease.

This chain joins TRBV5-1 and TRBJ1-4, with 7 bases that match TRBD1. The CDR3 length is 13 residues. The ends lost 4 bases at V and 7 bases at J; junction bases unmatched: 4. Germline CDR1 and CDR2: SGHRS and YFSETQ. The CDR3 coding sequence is TGCGCCAGCAGCACGGGACAGTCTGAAAAACTGTTTTTT. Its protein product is CASSTGQSEKLFF.

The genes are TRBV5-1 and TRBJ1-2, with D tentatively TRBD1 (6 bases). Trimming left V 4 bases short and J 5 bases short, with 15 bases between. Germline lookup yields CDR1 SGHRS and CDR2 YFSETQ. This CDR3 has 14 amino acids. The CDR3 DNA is TGCGCCAGCAGCCGACAGGCGACCGGTTATGGCTACACCTTC. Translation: CASSRQATGYGYTF.

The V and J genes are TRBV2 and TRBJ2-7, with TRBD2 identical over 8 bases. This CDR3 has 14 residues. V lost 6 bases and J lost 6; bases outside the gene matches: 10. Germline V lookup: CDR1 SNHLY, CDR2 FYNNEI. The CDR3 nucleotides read TGTGCCAGCAGGCCTTCCCCCGGGACTAGCGAGCAGTACTTC. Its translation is CASRPSPGTSEQYF.

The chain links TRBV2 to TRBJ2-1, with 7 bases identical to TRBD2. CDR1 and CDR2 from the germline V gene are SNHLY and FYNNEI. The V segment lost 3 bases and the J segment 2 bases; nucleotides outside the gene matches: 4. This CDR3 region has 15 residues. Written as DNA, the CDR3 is TGTGCCAGCAGTGAGAGGGAGGGCACCTACAATGAGCAGTTCTTC. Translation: CASSEREGTYNEQFF.

CDR3 loop: CSVEGGPGGVETQYF. In DNA form, the CDR3 reads TGCAGCGTTGAGGGAGGACCAGGGGGCGTTGAGACCCAGTACTTC. V usage is TRBV29-1 and J usage is TRBJ2-5; 8 bases fit TRBD1. The V and J ends lost 3 bases and 5 bases, in that order; junction bases with no gene match: 11. CDR1 and CDR2 from the germline V gene are SQVTM and ANQGSEA. This CDR3 comprises 15 residues.

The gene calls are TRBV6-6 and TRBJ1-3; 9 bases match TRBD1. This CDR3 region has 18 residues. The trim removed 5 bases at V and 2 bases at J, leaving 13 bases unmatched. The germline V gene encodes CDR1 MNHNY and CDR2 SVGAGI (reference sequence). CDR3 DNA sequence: TGTGCCAGCAGTCCATCGCTTCCGGGACAGGGCACTGGAAACACCATATATTTT. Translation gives CASSPSLPGQGTGNTIYF.

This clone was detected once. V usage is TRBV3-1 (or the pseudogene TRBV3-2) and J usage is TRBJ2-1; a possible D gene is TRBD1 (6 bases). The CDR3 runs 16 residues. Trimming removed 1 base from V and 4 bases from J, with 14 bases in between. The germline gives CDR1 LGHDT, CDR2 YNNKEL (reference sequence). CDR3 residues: CASSQGGPKTYNEQFF. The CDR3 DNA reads TGTGCCAGCAGCCAAGGGGGGCCAAAGACTTACAATGAGCAGTTCTTC.

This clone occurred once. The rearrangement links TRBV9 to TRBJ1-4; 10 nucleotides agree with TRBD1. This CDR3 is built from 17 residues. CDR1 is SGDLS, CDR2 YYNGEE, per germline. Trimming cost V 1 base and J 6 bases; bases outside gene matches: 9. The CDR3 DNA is TGTGCCAGCAGCGTAACAACCCGGACAGGGGGAGATGAAAAACTGTTTTTT. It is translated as CASSVTTRTGGDEKLFF.

The CDR3 protein is CASSKGQTYEQYF. The CDR3 coding sequence is TGTGCCAGCAGCAAGGGACAGACCTACGAGCAGTACTTC. This chain uses TRBV27 with TRBJ2-7; 7 nucleotides align to TRBD1. The germline CDR1 and CDR2 sequences are MNHEY and SMNVEV (reference sequence). V shed 6 bases and J 2 bases; nucleotides not matched to a gene: 4. This CDR3 is 13 amino acids long.

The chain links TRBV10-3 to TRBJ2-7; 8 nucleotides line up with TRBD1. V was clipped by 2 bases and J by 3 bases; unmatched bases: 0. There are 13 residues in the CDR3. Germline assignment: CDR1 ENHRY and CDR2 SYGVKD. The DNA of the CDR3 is TGTGCCATCAGTGAGACAGGGGGCTACGAGCAGTACTTC. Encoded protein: CAISETGGYEQYF.

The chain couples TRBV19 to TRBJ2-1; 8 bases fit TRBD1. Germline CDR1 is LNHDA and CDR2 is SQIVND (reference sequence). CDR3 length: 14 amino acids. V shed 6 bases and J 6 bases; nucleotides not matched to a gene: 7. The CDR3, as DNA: TGTGCCAGTAGGTGGACAGGGCTGCGCAATGAGCAGTTCTTC. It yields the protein CASRWTGLRNEQFF.

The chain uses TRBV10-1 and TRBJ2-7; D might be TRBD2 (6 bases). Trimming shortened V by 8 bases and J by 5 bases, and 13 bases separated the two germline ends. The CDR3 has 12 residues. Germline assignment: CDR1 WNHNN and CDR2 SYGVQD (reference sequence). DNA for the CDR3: TGCGCCAGCCTTTTCTCGGGAGACGAGCAGTACTTC. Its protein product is CASLFSGDEQYF.

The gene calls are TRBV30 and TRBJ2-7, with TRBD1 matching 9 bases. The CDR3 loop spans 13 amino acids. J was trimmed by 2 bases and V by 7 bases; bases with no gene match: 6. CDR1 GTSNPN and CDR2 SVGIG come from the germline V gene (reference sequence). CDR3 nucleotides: TGTGCCTTGGGAGGGACAGGGACCTACGAGCAGTACTTC. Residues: CALGGTGTYEQYF.

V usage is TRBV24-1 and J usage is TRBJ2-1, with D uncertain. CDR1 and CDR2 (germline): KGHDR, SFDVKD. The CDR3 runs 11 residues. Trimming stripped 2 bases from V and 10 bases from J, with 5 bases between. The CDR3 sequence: CATSDSREQFF. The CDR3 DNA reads TGTGCCACCAGTGATTCCAGGGAGCAGTTCTTC.

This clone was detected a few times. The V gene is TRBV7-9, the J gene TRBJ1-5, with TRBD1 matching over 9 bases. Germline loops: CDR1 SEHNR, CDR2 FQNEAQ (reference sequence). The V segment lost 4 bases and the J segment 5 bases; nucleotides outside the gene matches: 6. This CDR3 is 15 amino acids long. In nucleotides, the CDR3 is TGTGCCAGCAGCTGGGACAGGGAGAAGGATCAGCCCCAGCATTTT. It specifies CASSWDREKDQPQHF.

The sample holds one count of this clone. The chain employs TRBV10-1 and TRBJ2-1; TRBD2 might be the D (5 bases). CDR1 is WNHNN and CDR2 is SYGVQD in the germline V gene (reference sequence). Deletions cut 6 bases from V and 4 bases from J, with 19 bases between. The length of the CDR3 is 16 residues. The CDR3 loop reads CASSGRYAGGYNEQFF. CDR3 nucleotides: TGCGCCAGCAGCGGTCGTTACGCGGGTGGATACAATGAGCAGTTCTTC.

The CDR3 sequence is CARGTSGSTGELFF. In nucleotides, the CDR3 is TGTGCCAGAGGGACTAGCGGAAGCACCGGGGAGCTGTTTTTT. This chain links TRBV2 with TRBJ2-2, with 11 bases lining up with TRBD2. With 9 bases clipped from V and 4 bases from J, the junction kept 4 bases outside the gene matches. CDR1 is SNHLY and CDR2 is FYNNEI in the germline V gene. The CDR3 has 14 residues.

CDR3 nucleotides: TGTGCCAGCAGCCACCCCAGGCGGCAGGGTGACGGTCAGCCCCAGCATTTT. It is translated as CASSHPRRQGDGQPQHF. V and J are TRBV3-1 (or the pseudogene TRBV3-2) and TRBJ1-5; D is perhaps TRBD1 (5 bases). Looked up from germline, CDR1 is LGHDT and CDR2 is YNNKEL (reference sequence). The V end lost 3 bases, the J end lost 6 bases, and 21 bases lay between the germline ends. This CDR3 has 17 amino acids.

For the CDR3, the DNA is TGCAGCGTATCGTTGAGCTCGGCTAATGAAAAACTGTTTTTT. It codes for CSVSLSSANEKLFF. V is TRBV29-1 and J is TRBJ1-4; no reliable D call. The CDR3 sequence is 14 residues long. Per the germline V gene, CDR1 is SQVTM and CDR2 is ANQGSEA. Trimming removed 6 bases from V and 3 bases from J, with 14 bases in between. The complete variable domain, with remaining parts taken from reference TRBV29-1 and TRBJ1-4, reads SAVISQKPSRDICQRGTSLTIQCQVDSQVTMMFWYRQQPGQSLTLIATANQGSEATYESGFVIDKFPISRPNLTFSTLTVSNMSPEDSSIYLCSVSLSSANEKLFFGSGTQLSVL.

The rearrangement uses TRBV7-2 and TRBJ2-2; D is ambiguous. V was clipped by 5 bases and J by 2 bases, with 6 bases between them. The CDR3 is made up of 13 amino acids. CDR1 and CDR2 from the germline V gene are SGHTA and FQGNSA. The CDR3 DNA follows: TGTGCCAGCAGCCCCCAAAACACCGGGGAGCTGTTTTTT. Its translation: CASSPQNTGELFF.

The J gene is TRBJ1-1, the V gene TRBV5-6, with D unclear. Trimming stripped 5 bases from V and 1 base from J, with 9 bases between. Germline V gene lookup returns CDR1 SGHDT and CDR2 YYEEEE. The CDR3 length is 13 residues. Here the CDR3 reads CASSSSSNTEAFF. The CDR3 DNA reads TGTGCCAGCAGTTCGTCTTCGAACACTGAAGCTTTCTTT.

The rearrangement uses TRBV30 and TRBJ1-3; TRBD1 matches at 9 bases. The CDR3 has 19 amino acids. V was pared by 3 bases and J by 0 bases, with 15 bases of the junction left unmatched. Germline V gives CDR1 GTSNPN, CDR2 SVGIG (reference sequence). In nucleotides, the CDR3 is TGTGCCTGGAGCCTAGGGGACAGGGCCGCCAAATACTCTGGAAACACCATATATTTT. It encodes CAWSLGDRAAKYSGNTIYF.

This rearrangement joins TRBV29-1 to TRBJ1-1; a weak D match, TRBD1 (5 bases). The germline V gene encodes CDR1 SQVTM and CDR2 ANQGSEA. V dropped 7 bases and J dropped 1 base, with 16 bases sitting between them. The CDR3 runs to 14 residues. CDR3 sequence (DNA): TGCAGCGCCTCCCTCCAGACAGCGAACACTGAAGCTTTCTTT. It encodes CSASLQTANTEAFF.

This CDR3 reads CASSQALGQVYGYTF. The CDR3 DNA follows: TGTGCCAGCAGCCAGGCCCTCGGACAGGTATATGGCTACACCTTC. The chain combines TRBV3-1 (or the pseudogene TRBV3-2) with TRBJ1-2; TRBD1 matches at 7 bases. V lost 3 bases and J lost 5; bases outside the gene matches: 9. In germline, CDR1 is LGHDT, CDR2 YNNKEL (reference sequence). This CDR3 is built from 15 residues.

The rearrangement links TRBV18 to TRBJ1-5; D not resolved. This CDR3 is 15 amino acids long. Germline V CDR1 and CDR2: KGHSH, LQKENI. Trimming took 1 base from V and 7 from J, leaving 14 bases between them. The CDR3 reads CASSPQAGKEQPQHF. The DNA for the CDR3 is TGTGCCAGCTCACCACAGGCCGGGAAGGAGCAGCCCCAGCATTTT.